One sample yielded the 12 T cell receptor beta chains listed below, sequenced in a study of beta chain features in type 1 diabetes. Study-wide results and limits: Shorter TCRB CDR3s, moderately but significantly so, were found in Type 1 diabetes patients in all four CD4+ subsets.

Isolated RNA was reverse transcribed in full, so expressed TCRB transcripts were sequenced. The protocol was immunoSEQ multiplex PCR, while the TCRdb copy is restricted to in-frame clones and leaves out a portion. The sample has 28,000 or so clones, roughly 61% seen once. Their cognate antigens are unknown. The sample taken for sequencing was Tregs from blood. These receptor sequences come from a woman in her 30s with type 1 diabetes.

This clone was seen more than once but under ten times. The CDR3 nucleotides are TGTGCCAGTAGCCAAAATCGACAGGGGAACTATGGCTACACCTTC. It is translated as CASSQNRQGNYGYTF. The chain employs TRBV19 and TRBJ1-2, with TRBD1 matching over 8 bases. This CDR3 spans 15 amino acids. V shed 6 bases and J 2 bases; nucleotides not matched to a gene: 8. Looked up from germline, CDR1 is LNHDA and CDR2 is SQIVND (reference sequence).

The V and J genes are TRBV6-6 and TRBJ2-6; no reliable D call. Germline values: CDR1 MNHNY, CDR2 SVGAGI (reference sequence). The CDR3 length is 16 residues. V was clipped by 7 bases and J by 0 bases, with 13 bases between them. This chain's CDR3 is CASTPLGHSGANVLTF. The CDR3, as DNA: TGTGCCAGCACCCCCCTTGGCCACTCTGGGGCCAACGTCCTGACTTTC.

The CDR3 loop reads CAISGALAGGQETQYF. In DNA, the CDR3 is TGTGCCATCAGTGGGGCACTAGCGGGAGGCCAAGAGACCCAGTACTTC. This rearrangement joins TRBV10-3 to TRBJ2-5; 12 positions match TRBD2. The ends lost 4 bases at V and 1 base at J; junction bases unmatched: 4. Looked up from germline, CDR1 is ENHRY and CDR2 is SYGVKD. This CDR3 region has 16 residues.

This clone was seen more than once but under ten times. The V call is TRBV7-9, the J call TRBJ1-1; possibly TRBD1 for D (5 bases). Trimming removed 7 bases from V and 0 bases from J, with 18 bases in between. This CDR3 comprises 16 residues. In germline, CDR1 is SEHNR, CDR2 FQNEAQ (reference sequence). CDR3 in DNA: TGTGCCAGCACCAAAAGGTGGGCAGGGATGAACACTGAAGCTTTCTTT. The encoded protein is CASTKRWAGMNTEAFF.

There are a few counts of this clone. The gene calls are TRBV29-1 and TRBJ2-1, with TRBD2 matching 13 bases. This CDR3 region has 13 residues. The germline V gene encodes CDR1 SQVTM and CDR2 ANQGSEA. V was pared by 7 bases and J by 7 bases, with 4 bases of the junction left unmatched. CDR3 DNA sequence: TGCAGCGGGGGACTAGCGGGATGGAATGAGCAGTTCTTC. Translating it yields CSGGLAGWNEQFF.

V gene TRBV18 combines with J gene TRBJ2-3; 12 positions agree with TRBD1. Germline trimming cut 4 bases from V and 5 bases from J; bases unmatched to any gene: 10. Germline V gene sequence: CDR1 KGHSH, CDR2 LQKENI. The CDR3 is 17 amino acids. CDR3 nucleotides: TGTGCCAGCTCACATACCGCCGGGACAGGGGGCATAGATACGCAGTATTTT. This gives the protein CASSHTAGTGGIDTQYF.

The V call is TRBV4-2, the J call TRBJ1-3; D is unresolved. Germline V gene lookup returns CDR1 LGHNA and CDR2 YNFKEQ. Trimming took 0 bases from V and 1 from J, leaving 10 bases between them. CDR3 size: 16 residues. Here the CDR3 DNA reads TGTGCCAGCAGCCAAGATATAGGGAGATCTGGAAACACCATATATTTT. It encodes CASSQDIGRSGNTIYF.

This clone turned up a few times. The J gene is TRBJ1-2, the V gene TRBV5-1, with TRBD1 as a possible D gene (6 bases). The V gene's germline CDR1 is SGHRS and CDR2 YFSETQ. The CDR3 is made up of 14 amino acids. Trimming cost V 4 bases and J 4 bases, with 14 bases left between them. DNA for the CDR3: TGCGCCAGCAGCCCGGACAGCGGTGGCTATGGCTACACCTTC. Translating gives CASSPDSGGYGYTF.

This clone has only a few counts. The chain links TRBV2 to TRBJ1-1; no firm D call. V shed 2 bases and J shed 2 bases, with 6 bases lying between them. The CDR3 contains 13 residues. CDR1 and CDR2 from the germline V gene are SNHLY and FYNNEI. CDR3 residues: CASSENTNTEAFF. CDR3 nucleotides: TGTGCCAGCAGTGAAAACACAAACACTGAAGCTTTCTTT. Using reference TRBV2 and TRBJ1-1 for the parts outside the CDR3, the full variable domain is EPEVTQTPSHQVTQMGQEVILRCVPISNHLYFYWYRQILGQKVEFLVSFYNNEISEKSEIFDDQFSVERPDGSNFTLKIRSTKLEDSAMYFCASSENTNTEAFFGQGTRLTVV.

The rearrangement joins TRBV2 to TRBJ2-7, with D possibly matching TRBD1 (5 bases). There are 14 residues in the CDR3. The ends were cut back, 7 bases at V and 0 bases at J, with 13 bases in the middle. Germline CDR1 and CDR2: SNHLY and FYNNEI. Written as DNA, the CDR3 is TGTGCCAGCACCAAGACAGCGATCTCCTACGAGCAGTACTTC. This codes for CASTKTAISYEQYF.

This chain uses TRBV29-1 with TRBJ1-2; 8 nucleotides align to TRBD1. The V gene end was trimmed by 4 bases and the J gene end by 8 bases; junction bases not matched to a gene: 9. The CDR3 covers 13 residues. CDR1 and CDR2 from the germline V gene are SQVTM and ANQGSEA. The CDR3 here is CSVADRDLWGYTF. Here the CDR3 DNA reads TGCAGCGTTGCGGACAGGGACCTCTGGGGCTACACCTTC.

The rearrangement links TRBV2 to TRBJ2-5, with D perhaps TRBD1 (7 bases). The tail of the sequence fits TRBJ2-7 better, so the J call may be wrong. This CDR3 is built from 15 residues. Per germline, CDR1 SNHLY and CDR2 FYNNEI. CDR3 amino acids: CALSVRAGGTYEQYF. The CDR3 nucleotides are TGTGCCCTATCGGTCAGGGCAGGGGGGACCTACGAGCAGTACTTC.